This T cell receptor (beta chain) is from a study of blood T cell repertoires in COVID-19. Study-wide background: Sites in the United States, Italy and Spain provided acute and convalescent COVID-19 samples.

Losses at the gene ends were 4 bases for V and 8 bases for J; bases not matched to a gene: 11. CDR1 and CDR2 from the germline V gene are LGHDT and YNNKEL (reference sequence). The CDR3 sequence is 16 residues long. TCRdb keeps only in-frame clones here, not all; method: immunoSEQ multiplex PCR. This table has under 75,000 clones, nearly 90% appearing once. The chain couples TRBV3-1 (or the pseudogene TRBV3-2) to TRBJ2-1; TRBD2 matches at 10 bases. The origin of this receptor is a man aged 45-65 years with active COVID-19. Sequenced input: peripheral blood. Here the CDR3 DNA reads TGTGCCAGCAGCCCCAGAAGCGGGGGGGCGGTTTATGAGCAGTTCTTC. This translates into CASSPRSGGAVYEQFF.